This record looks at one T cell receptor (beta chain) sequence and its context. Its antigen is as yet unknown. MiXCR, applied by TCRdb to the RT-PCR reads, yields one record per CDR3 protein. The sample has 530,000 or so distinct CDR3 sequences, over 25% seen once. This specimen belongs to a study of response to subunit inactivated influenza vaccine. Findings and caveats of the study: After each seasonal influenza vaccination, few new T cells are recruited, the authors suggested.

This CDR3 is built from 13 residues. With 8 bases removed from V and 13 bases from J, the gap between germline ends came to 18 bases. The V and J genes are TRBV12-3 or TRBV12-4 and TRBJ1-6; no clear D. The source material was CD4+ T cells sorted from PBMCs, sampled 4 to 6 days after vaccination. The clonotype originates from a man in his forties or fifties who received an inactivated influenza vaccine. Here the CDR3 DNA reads TGTGCCAGCCAACGTTCGTCAGAGCCGCCCCTCCACTTT. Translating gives CASQRSSEPPLHF.